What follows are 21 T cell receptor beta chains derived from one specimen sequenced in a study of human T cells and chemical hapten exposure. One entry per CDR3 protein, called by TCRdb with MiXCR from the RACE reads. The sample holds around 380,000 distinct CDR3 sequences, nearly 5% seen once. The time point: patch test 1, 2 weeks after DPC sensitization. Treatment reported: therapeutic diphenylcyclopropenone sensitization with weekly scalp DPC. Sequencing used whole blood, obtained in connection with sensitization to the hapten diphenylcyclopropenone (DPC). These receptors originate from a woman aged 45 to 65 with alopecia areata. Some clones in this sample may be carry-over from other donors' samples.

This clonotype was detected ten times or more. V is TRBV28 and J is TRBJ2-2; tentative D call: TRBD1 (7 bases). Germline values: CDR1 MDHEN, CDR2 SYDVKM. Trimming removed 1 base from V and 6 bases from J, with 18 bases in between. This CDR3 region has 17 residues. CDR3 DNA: TGTGCCAGCAGTTTATATGCAGGGGGGTGGTTGGCCGGGGAGCTGTTTTTT. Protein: CASSLYAGGWLAGELFF.

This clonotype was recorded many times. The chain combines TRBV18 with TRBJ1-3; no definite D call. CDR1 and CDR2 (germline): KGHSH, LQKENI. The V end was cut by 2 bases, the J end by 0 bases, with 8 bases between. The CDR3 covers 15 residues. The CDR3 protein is CASSPGSSSGNTIYF. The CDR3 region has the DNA TGTGCCAGCTCACCAGGGTCGAGCTCTGGAAACACCATATATTTT.

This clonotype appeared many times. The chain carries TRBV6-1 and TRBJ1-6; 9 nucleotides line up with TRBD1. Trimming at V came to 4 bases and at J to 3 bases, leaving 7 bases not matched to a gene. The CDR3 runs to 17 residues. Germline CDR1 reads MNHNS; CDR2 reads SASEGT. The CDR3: CASSVSGTGNYNSPLHF. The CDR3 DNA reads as TGTGCCAGCAGTGTCTCCGGGACAGGGAACTATAATTCACCCCTCCACTTT.

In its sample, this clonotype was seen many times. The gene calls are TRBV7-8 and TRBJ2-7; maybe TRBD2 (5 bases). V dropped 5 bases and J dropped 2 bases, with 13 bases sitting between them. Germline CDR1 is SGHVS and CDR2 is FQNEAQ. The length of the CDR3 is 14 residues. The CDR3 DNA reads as TGTGCCAGCAGCCCGAGGACTGATACCTACGAGCAGTACTTC. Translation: CASSPRTDTYEQYF.

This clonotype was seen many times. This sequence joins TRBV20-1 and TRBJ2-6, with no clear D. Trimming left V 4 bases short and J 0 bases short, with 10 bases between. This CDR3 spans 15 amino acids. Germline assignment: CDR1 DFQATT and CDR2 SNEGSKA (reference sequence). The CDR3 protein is CSANAVPSGANVLTF. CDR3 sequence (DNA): TGCAGTGCTAACGCAGTACCCTCTGGGGCCAACGTCCTGACTTTC.

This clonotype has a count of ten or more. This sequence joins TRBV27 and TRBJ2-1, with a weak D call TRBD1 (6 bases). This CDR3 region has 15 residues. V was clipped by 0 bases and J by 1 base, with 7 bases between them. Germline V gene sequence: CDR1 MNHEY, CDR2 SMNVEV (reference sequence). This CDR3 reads CASSLSGQSYNEQFF. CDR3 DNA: TGTGCCAGCAGTTTATCAGGACAGTCCTACAATGAGCAGTTCTTC.

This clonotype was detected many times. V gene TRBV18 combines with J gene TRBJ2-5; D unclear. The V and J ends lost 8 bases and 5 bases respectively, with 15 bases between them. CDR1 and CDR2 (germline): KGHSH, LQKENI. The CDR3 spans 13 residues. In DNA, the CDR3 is TGTGCCAGCCGCACGTACATGGAGGAGACCCAGTACTTC. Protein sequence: CASRTYMEETQYF.

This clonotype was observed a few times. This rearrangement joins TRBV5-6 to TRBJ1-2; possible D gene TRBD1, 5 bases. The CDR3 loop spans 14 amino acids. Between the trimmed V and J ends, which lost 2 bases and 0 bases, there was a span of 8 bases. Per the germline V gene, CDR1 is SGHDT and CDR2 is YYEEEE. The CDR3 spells CASSFQGSNYGYTF. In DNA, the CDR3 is TGTGCCAGCAGCTTCCAGGGCTCTAACTATGGCTACACCTTC.

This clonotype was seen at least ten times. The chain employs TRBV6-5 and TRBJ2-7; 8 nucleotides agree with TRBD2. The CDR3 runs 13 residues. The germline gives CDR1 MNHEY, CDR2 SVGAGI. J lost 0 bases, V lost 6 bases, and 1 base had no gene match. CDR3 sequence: CASRSGSSYEQYF. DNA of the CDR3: TGTGCCAGCAGAAGCGGGAGCTCCTACGAGCAGTACTTC.

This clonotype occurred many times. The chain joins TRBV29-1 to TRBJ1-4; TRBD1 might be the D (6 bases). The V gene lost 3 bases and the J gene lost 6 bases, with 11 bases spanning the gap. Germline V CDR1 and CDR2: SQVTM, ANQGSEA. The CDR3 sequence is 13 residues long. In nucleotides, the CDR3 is TGCAGCGTTGAGGTGCACAGGGATGAAAAACTGTTTTTT. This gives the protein CSVEVHRDEKLFF.

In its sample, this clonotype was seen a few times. The chain's CDR3 is CASSFDRGRTDTQYF. CDR3 sequence (DNA): TGTGCCAGCAGTTTTGACAGGGGGCGGACAGATACGCAGTATTTT. The chain couples TRBV28 to TRBJ2-3, with 10 bases fitting TRBD1. The CDR3 loop spans 15 amino acids. The trim removed 3 bases at V and 3 bases at J, leaving 3 bases unmatched. Germline assignment: CDR1 MDHEN and CDR2 SYDVKM.

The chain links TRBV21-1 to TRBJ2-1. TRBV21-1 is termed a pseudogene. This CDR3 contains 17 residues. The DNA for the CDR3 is TGTGCCAGCAGCAAAATCCGAGGCGGGATCTCCTACAATGAGCAGTTCTTC. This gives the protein CASSKIRGGISYNEQFF.

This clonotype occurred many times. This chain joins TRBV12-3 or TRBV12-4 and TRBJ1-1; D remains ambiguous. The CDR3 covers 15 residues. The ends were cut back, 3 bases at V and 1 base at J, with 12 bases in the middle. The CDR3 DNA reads TGTGCCAGCAGTTTCAGCCCCACTGGGAACACTGAAGCTTTCTTT. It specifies CASSFSPTGNTEAFF.

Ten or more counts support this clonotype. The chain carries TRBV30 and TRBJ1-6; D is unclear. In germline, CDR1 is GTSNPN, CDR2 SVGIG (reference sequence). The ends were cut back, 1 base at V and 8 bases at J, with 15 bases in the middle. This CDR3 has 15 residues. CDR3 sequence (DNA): TGTGCCTGGAGTGCCCCCGATTACGGGCATTCACCCCTCCACTTT. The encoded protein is CAWSAPDYGHSPLHF.

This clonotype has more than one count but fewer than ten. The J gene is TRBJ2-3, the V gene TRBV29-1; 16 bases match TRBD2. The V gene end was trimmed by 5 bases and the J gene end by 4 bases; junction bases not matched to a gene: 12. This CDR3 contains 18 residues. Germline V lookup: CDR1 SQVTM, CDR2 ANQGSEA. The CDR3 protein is CSVLAPGLAGGPPDTQYF. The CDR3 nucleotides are TGCAGCGTTCTCGCTCCGGGACTAGCGGGGGGGCCCCCAGATACGCAGTATTTT.

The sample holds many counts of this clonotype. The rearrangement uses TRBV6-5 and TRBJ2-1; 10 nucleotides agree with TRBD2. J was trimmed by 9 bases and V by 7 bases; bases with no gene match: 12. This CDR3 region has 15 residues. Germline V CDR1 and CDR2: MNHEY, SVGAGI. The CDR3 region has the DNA TGTGCCAGCACGAGTCGGACTAGCGGTCTGGGTGAGCAGTTCTTC. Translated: CASTSRTSGLGEQFF.

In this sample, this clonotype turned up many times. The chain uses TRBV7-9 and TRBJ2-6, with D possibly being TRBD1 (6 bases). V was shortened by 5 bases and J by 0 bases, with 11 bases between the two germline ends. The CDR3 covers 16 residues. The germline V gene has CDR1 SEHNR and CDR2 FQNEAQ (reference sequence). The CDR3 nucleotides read TGTGCCAGCAGCCGCAGGGGAGTCTCTGGGGCCAACGTCCTGACTTTC. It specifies CASSRRGVSGANVLTF.

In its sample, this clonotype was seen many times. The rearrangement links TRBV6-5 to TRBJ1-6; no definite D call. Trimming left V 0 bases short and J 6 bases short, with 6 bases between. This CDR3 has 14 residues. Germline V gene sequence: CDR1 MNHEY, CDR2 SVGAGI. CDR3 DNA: TGTGCCAGCAGTTACTCGGCCAGTAATTCACCCCTCCACTTT. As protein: CASSYSASNSPLHF.

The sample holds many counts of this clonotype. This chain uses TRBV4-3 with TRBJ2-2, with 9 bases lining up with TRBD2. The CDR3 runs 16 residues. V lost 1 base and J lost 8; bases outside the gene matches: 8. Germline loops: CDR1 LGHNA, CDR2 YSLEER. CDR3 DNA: TGCGCCAGCAGCCAAGCTAGTAGCGGGAGTAGGGGGGAGCTGTTTTTT. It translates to CASSQASSGSRGELFF.

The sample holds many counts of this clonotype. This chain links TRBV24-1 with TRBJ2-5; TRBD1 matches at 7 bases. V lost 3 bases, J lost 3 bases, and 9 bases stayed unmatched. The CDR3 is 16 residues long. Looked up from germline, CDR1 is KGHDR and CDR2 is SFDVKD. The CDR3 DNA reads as TGTGCCACCAGTGATCCCAGGACAGGTTGGGAAGAGACCCAGTACTTC. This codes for CATSDPRTGWEETQYF.

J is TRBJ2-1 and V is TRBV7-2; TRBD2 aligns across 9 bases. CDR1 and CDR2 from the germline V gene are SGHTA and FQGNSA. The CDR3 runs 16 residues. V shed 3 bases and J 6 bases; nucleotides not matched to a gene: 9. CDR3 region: CASSLSIAGDRNEQFF. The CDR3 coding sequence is TGTGCCAGCAGCTTGTCGATAGCGGGGGATCGCAATGAGCAGTTCTTC. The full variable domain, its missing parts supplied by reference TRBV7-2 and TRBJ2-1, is GAGVSQSPSNKVTEKGKDVELRCDPISGHTALYWYRQSLGQGLEFLIYFQGNSAPDKSGLPSDRFSAERTGGSVSTLTIQRTQQEDSAVYLCASSLSIAGDRNEQFFGPGTRLTVL.